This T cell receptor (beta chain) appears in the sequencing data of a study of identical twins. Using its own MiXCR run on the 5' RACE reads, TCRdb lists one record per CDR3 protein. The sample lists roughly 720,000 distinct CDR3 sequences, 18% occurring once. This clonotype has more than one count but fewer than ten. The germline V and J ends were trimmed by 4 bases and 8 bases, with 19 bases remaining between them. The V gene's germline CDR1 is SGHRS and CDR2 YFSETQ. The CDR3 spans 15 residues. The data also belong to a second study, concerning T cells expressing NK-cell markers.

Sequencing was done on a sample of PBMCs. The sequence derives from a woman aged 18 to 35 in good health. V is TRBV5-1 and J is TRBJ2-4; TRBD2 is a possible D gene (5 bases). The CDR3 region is CASSLYDGVADIQYF. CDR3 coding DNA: TGCGCCAGCAGCCTATACGACGGGGTAGCAGACATTCAGTACTTC. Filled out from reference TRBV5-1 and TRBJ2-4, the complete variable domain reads KAGVTQTPRYLIKTRGQQVTLSCSPISGHRSVSWYQQTPGQGLQFLFEYFSETQRNKGNFPGRFSGRQFSNSRSEMNVSTLELGDSALYLCASSLYDGVADIQYFGAGTRLSVL.